The entry that follows covers one TCR beta chain sequence. Its target is unknown. Data came from immunoSEQ multiplex PCR; TCRdb stores just in-frame clones and leaves some out. The table lists tens of thousands of clones, around 70% of them singletons. This record comes from a study of vaccination effects on CD4 cells after COVID-19. On the study more broadly: BNT162b2 vaccine or mRNA-1273 vaccine was given to participants in two doses.

After removal of 1 base from V and 10 bases from J, the junction contained 17 bases not matched to a gene. Germline V gene sequence: CDR1 MGHRA, CDR2 YSYEKL. CDR3 length equals 17 residues. ViraFEST assay sequencing came after antigen-specific CD4+ T cells were expanded with viral peptide pools. Isolating CD4+ T cells followed 9 to 11 days of culture. Neither prior SARS-CoV-2 infection nor positive nucleocapsid antibodies were present in the vaccine recipients. Each culture had half its medium swapped for IL-2 medium on days 3 and 7. Sequenced material: CD4+ T cells from PBMCs cultured with HCoV-229E spike peptides, taken before COVID-19 vaccination. This sequence joins TRBV4-1 and TRBJ1-2, with TRBD1 matching over 8 bases. The origin of this receptor is a human donor who received a COVID-19 vaccine. In DNA, the CDR3 is TGCGCCAGCAGCCAAGTATCCCCAACACGACAGGGGAGCGACTACACCTTC. This translates into CASSQVSPTRQGSDYTF.